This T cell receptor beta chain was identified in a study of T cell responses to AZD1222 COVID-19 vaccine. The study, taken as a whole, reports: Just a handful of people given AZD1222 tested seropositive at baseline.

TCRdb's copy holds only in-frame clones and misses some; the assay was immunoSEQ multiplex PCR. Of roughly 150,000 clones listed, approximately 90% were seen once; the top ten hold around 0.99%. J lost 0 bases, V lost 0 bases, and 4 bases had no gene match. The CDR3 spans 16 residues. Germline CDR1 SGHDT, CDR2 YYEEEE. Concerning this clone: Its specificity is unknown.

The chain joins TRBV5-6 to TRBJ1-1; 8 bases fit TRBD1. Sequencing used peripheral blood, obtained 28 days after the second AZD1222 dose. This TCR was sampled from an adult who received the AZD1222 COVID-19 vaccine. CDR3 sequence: CASSLVDRVLNTEAFF. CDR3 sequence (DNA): TGTGCCAGCAGCTTGGTGGACAGGGTATTGAACACTGAAGCTTTCTTT.